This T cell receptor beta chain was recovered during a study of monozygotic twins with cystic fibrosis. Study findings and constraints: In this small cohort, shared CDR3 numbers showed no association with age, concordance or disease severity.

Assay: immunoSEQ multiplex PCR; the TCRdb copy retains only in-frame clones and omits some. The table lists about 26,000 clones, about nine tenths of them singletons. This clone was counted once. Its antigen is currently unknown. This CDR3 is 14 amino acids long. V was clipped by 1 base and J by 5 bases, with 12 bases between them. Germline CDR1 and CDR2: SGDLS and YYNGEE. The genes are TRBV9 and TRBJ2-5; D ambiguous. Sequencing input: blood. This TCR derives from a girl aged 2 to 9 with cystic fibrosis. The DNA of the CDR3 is TGTGCCAGCAGCGTAAATAGTAGGTTGGAGACCCAGTACTTC. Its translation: CASSVNSRLETQYF.